What follows are 16 T cell receptor beta chains derived from one specimen sequenced in a study of control samples from healthy donors and cancer patients. Only in-frame clones appear in the TCRdb table, and some are missing; sequencing was by immunoSEQ multiplex PCR. With about 190,000 clones in the sample, the ten largest clones hold approximately 2.2%. Material: blood. The source of these receptors is a woman in her twenties or thirties in good health.

V usage is TRBV7-9 and J usage is TRBJ1-1; the match to TRBD1 covers 7 bases. From germline, CDR1 is SEHNR and CDR2 FQNEAQ (reference sequence). The V segment lost 7 bases and the J segment 5 bases; nucleotides outside the gene matches: 7. This CDR3 comprises 13 residues. CDR3 nucleotides: TGTGCCAGCATCGGGACAGTGGGGACTGAAGCTTTCTTT. Protein product: CASIGTVGTEAFF.

This rearrangement joins TRBV9 to TRBJ2-7; D is unresolved. Germline CDR1 reads SGDLS; CDR2 reads YYNGEE. V lost 4 bases, J lost 4 bases, and 12 bases lay in between. CDR3 length equals 13 residues. The CDR3 DNA follows: TGTGCCAGCAGCCGGACCTCCGGGTACGAGCAGTACTTC. Its protein product is CASSRTSGYEQYF.

CDR3 protein: CASIPRGSYNEQFF. The CDR3 DNA is TGTGCCAGCATACCCAGGGGTTCCTACAATGAGCAGTTCTTC. The chain employs TRBV5-8 and TRBJ2-1; tentative D call: TRBD1 (6 bases). The CDR3 covers 14 residues. CDR1 is SGHTS and CDR2 is YDEGEE in the germline V gene. The V end lost 6 bases, the J end lost 1 base, and 11 bases lay between the germline ends.

The chain links TRBV4-1 to TRBJ1-6; D gene ambiguous. CDR1 is MGHRA, CDR2 YSYEKL, per germline. V was trimmed by 2 bases and J by 0 bases, leaving 8 bases between them. The CDR3 length is 16 residues. In DNA, the CDR3 is TGCGCCAGCAGCCAAAGGCGGAGCTCCTATAATTCACCCCTCCACTTT. This gives the protein CASSQRRSSYNSPLHF.

This rearrangement joins TRBV5-4 to TRBJ1-2; 9 bases are shared with TRBD1. The length of the CDR3 is 15 residues. Germline V gives CDR1 SGHNT, CDR2 YYREEE (reference sequence). V shed 4 bases and J 3 bases; nucleotides not matched to a gene: 7. This CDR3 reads CASSLGQGGDYGYTF. The CDR3 DNA sequence: TGTGCCAGCAGCCTGGGACAGGGTGGAGACTATGGCTACACCTTC.

This chain links TRBV9 with TRBJ1-2; TRBD1 agrees at 8 bases. Germline V gene data show CDR1 as SGDLS and CDR2 as YYNGEE. The CDR3 length is 13 residues. The V and J ends lost 4 bases and 6 bases, in that order; junction bases with no gene match: 5. CDR3 residues: CASSPLDRDGYTF. DNA for the CDR3: TGTGCCAGCAGCCCCTTGGACAGGGATGGCTACACCTTC.

V is TRBV5-6 and J is TRBJ1-2; D remains ambiguous. The germline gives CDR1 SGHDT, CDR2 YYEEEE. The V and J ends lost 4 bases and 8 bases respectively, with 15 bases between them. The CDR3 contains 13 residues. CDR3 nucleotide sequence: TGTGCCAGCAGCCCGGCCGGTTATCAGGGCTACACCTTC. Protein product: CASSPAGYQGYTF.

The V call is TRBV6-6, the J call TRBJ1-1; D not certain. V was clipped by 0 bases and J by 1 base, with 6 bases between them. Per the germline V gene, CDR1 is MNHNY and CDR2 is SVGAGI (reference sequence). The CDR3 has 14 amino acids. This chain's CDR3 is CASSYSTANTEAFF. Here the CDR3 DNA reads TGTGCCAGCAGTTACTCGACGGCGAACACTGAAGCTTTCTTT.

The chain recombines TRBV7-5 with TRBJ2-2; no check of the table's D call, TRBD2, against the DNA was made. TRBV7-5 is tagged as a pseudogene. The CDR3 totals 16 residues. The CDR3 sequence: CARSLGGLAGPGELFF. The CDR3 bases are TGTGCCAGAAGCTTAGGGGGACTAGCGGGTCCCGGGGAGCTGTTTTTT.

The CDR3 sequence: CASSHSINPGSSYEQYF. CDR3 DNA sequence: TGCGCCAGCAGCCACAGCATCAACCCAGGGAGCTCCTACGAGCAGTACTTC. V gene TRBV4-3 combines with J gene TRBJ2-7, with D possibly called TRBD1 or TRBD2 (5 bases each). V dropped 3 bases and J dropped 0 bases, with 18 bases sitting between them. The germline CDR1 and CDR2 sequences are LGHNA and YSLEER. The CDR3 is made up of 17 amino acids.

This chain links TRBV7-3 with TRBJ2-3; 10 nucleotides align to TRBD2. CDR1 and CDR2 from the germline V gene are SGHTA and FQGTGA. The CDR3 loop spans 18 amino acids. V lost 0 bases and J lost 0; bases outside the gene matches: 6. CDR3 residues: CASSLTASGGSSTDTQYF. CDR3 bases: TGTGCCAGCAGCTTAACGGCTAGCGGGGGTTCAAGCACAGATACGCAGTATTTT. Looking up the rest from reference TRBV7-3 and TRBJ2-3 gives the full variable domain: GAGVSQTPSNKVTEKGKYVELRCDPISGHTALYWYRQSLGQGPEFLIYFQGTGAADDSGLPNDRFFAVRPEGSVSTLKIQRTERGDSAVYLCASSLTASGGSSTDTQYFGPGTRLTVL.

This chain uses TRBV28 with TRBJ1-2; no clear D. The CDR3 consists of 12 residues. Trimming left V 2 bases short and J 6 bases short, with 7 bases between. Germline CDR1 MDHEN, CDR2 SYDVKM. Here the CDR3 reads CASSLGLNGYTF. In DNA form, the CDR3 reads TGTGCCAGCAGTTTAGGGCTCAATGGCTACACCTTC.

This chain uses TRBV5-6 with TRBJ2-7, with 9 bases matching TRBD1. V shed 2 bases and J 3 bases; nucleotides not matched to a gene: 6. CDR1 and CDR2 (germline): SGHDT, YYEEEE. This CDR3 has 15 residues. The CDR3 protein is CASSFLGDRVYEQYF. CDR3 nucleotide sequence: TGTGCCAGCAGCTTCCTAGGGGACAGGGTCTACGAGCAGTACTTC.

The V call is TRBV18, the J call TRBJ2-7; either TRBD1 or TRBD2 may supply D (5 bases each). The CDR3 totals 14 residues. Trimming cost V 6 bases and J 3 bases, with 15 bases left between them. The V gene's germline CDR1 is KGHSH and CDR2 LQKENI. The CDR3 protein is CASSDGTAFYEQYF. Here the CDR3 DNA reads TGTGCCAGCTCGGACGGGACGGCCTTCTACGAGCAGTACTTC.

The CDR3 coding sequence is TGTGCCAGCAGCCATGCGCTTGCCGGGACAGGGAAGGGCTACACCTTC. Translated: CASSHALAGTGKGYTF. The rearrangement links TRBV4-2 to TRBJ1-2, with 9 nucleotides matching TRBD1. Germline CDR1 and CDR2: LGHNA and YNFKEQ. The V and J ends lost 3 bases and 8 bases, in that order; junction bases with no gene match: 13. The CDR3 sequence is 16 residues long.

The chain's CDR3 is CASSVRAMDTQYF. The CDR3 nucleotides read TGTGCCAGCAGTGTCAGGGCTATGGATACGCAGTATTTT. The rearrangement joins TRBV27 to TRBJ2-3; D might be TRBD1 (5 bases). The CDR3 sequence is 13 residues long. Trimming took off 5 bases at V and 6 bases at J, with 12 bases between the two ends. The germline gives CDR1 MNHEY, CDR2 SMNVEV (reference sequence).